The 20 T cell receptor beta chains below all came from one sample that was sequenced in a study of blood T cells in healthy people across ages. Using a J-beta primer mix together with a sample-barcoded 5' primer, a second PCR was run for about 7 to 12 cycles. TCRdb analysed the 5' RACE reads with MiXCR anew, one entry per CDR3 protein. This sample yields around 820,000 distinct CDR3 sequences, of which 20% to 25% are seen a single time; more than 3% belongs to the top ten. The same data also contributed to another study, on T cells of mothers and their children.

Sequenced: blood. The receptors were gathered from a boy between 10 and 17 years old in good health.

This chain links TRBV20-1 with TRBJ1-1; D not resolved. The ends were cut back, 6 bases at V and 0 bases at J, with 8 bases in the middle. The germline CDR1 and CDR2 sequences are DFQATT and SNEGSKA (reference sequence). The CDR3 runs to 12 residues. The CDR3 loop reads CSAKGMNTEAFF. The CDR3, as DNA: TGCAGTGCAAAAGGGATGAACACTGAAGCTTTCTTT.

This clonotype appeared a few times. The gene calls are TRBV27 and TRBJ1-1, with D unresolved. The ends were cut back, 2 bases at V and 6 bases at J, with 10 bases in the middle. The CDR3 covers 13 residues. Germline CDR1 and CDR2: MNHEY and SMNVEV (reference sequence). CDR3 coding DNA: TGTGCCAGCAGTTTAGGGGAAGCCGCTGAAGCTTTCTTT. Translating it yields CASSLGEAAEAFF.

This clonotype has ten or more counts. The chain recombines TRBV10-3 with TRBJ2-7, with 9 positions matching TRBD2. The CDR3 consists of 14 residues. Germline CDR1 is ENHRY and CDR2 is SYGVKD. The V and J ends lost 6 bases and 0 bases, in that order; junction bases with no gene match: 3. The CDR3 region has the DNA TGTGCCATCAGGGATAGCGGGAGCTCCTACGAGCAGTACTTC. The encoded protein is CAIRDSGSSYEQYF.

This clonotype was found a few times. CDR3 sequence reads: CASSEQGAIEAEAFF. The CDR3 DNA follows: TGTGCCAGCAGCGAACAGGGGGCAATAGAAGCTGAAGCTTTCTTT. The V call is TRBV11-2, the J call TRBJ1-1, with 9 bases fitting TRBD1. Germline V gives CDR1 SGHAT, CDR2 FQNNGV. CDR3 length equals 15 residues. Trimming cost V 5 bases and J 6 bases; bases outside gene matches: 10.

The V and J genes are TRBV9 and TRBJ1-2; 12 bases are a match to TRBD1. Germline V gene lookup returns CDR1 SGDLS and CDR2 YYNGEE. With 4 bases clipped from V and 6 bases from J, the junction kept 13 bases outside the gene matches. This CDR3 contains 17 residues. The CDR3 protein is CASSPRDRGLTLDGYTF. CDR3 DNA: TGTGCCAGCAGCCCCCGGGACAGGGGGCTTACGCTGGATGGCTACACCTTC.

On this clonotype: A junction boundary mismatches the germline segment, possibly from a read error. The chain joins TRBV5-1 to TRBJ1-2; D might be TRBD1 (6 bases). The length of the CDR3 is 11 residues. Germline V gene lookup returns CDR1 SGHRS and CDR2 YFSETQ. The DNA of the CDR3 is TGCGCCAGCAGCCCTGGACAGCTACTTCTCTTC. Its protein is CASSPGQLLLF.

The gene calls are TRBV4-3 and TRBJ2-7; perhaps TRBD1 as D (6 bases). The CDR3 extends over 18 amino acids. Per the germline V gene, CDR1 is LGHNA and CDR2 is YSLEER. The ends were cut back, 0 bases at V and 3 bases at J, with 21 bases in the middle. The CDR3 sequence is CASSQDNGKGESIYEQYF. The CDR3 nucleotides are TGCGCCAGCAGCCAAGATAACGGTAAGGGGGAGAGCATCTACGAGCAGTACTTC.

This clonotype was counted many times. The chain uses TRBV4-3 and TRBJ1-4; D is possibly TRBD1 (6 bases). Germline-derived CDR1 and CDR2 are LGHNA and YSLEER. Trimming removed 3 bases from V and 3 bases from J, with 11 bases in between. This CDR3 contains 15 residues. This chain's CDR3 is CASSQTTGSNEKLFF. CDR3 bases: TGCGCCAGCAGCCAGACGACAGGTTCTAATGAAAAACTGTTTTTT.

Remarks on this clonotype: The junction differs from germline at one of its ends, possibly a read error. The rearrangement uses TRBV3-1 and TRBJ2-5; D remains unclear. Germline-derived CDR1 and CDR2 are LGHDT and YNNKEL (reference sequence). CDR3 length: 15 residues. CDR3 coding DNA: TGTGCCAGCAACCAAGATAGGCGAACGCAAGAGACCCAGTACTTC. Protein product: CASNQDRRTQETQYF.

J is TRBJ1-1 and V is TRBV4-2, with D possibly TRBD1 on 6 matching bases. CDR1 is LGHNA and CDR2 is YNFKEQ in the germline V gene. The CDR3 sequence is 15 residues long. The V gene lost 2 bases and the J gene lost 3 bases, with 13 bases spanning the gap. The CDR3 region has the DNA TGTGCCAGCAGCCAACCGGGACAAGGGGACACTGAAGCTTTCTTT. Protein: CASSQPGQGDTEAFF.

In its sample, this clonotype was seen a few times. The genes are TRBV20-1 and TRBJ1-2; 7 positions match TRBD1. This CDR3 has 13 amino acids. Per germline, CDR1 DFQATT and CDR2 SNEGSKA (reference sequence). J lost 4 bases, V lost 5 bases, and 7 bases had no gene match. CDR3 nucleotides: TGCAGTGCTGTGACAGGGCCTTCCTATGGCTACACCTTC. Translated, it gives CSAVTGPSYGYTF.

This clonotype was detected only a few times. The chain employs TRBV9 and TRBJ2-3; 7 bases are shared with TRBD2. The CDR3 loop spans 16 amino acids. Germline values: CDR1 SGDLS, CDR2 YYNGEE. Trimming took 0 bases from V and 5 from J; bases not matched to a gene: 9. CDR3 bases: TGTGCCAGCAGCGTAGATCCAGCGGGGTTTGGAGATACGCAGTATTTT. This sequence encodes CASSVDPAGFGDTQYF.

This clonotype was counted between two and nine times. The chain uses TRBV7-9 and TRBJ1-4; unclear D gene. V was cut by 5 bases and J by 3 bases, with 13 bases left in between. There are 15 residues in the CDR3. From germline, CDR1 is SEHNR and CDR2 FQNEAQ (reference sequence). The CDR3, as DNA: TGTGCCAGCAGCCCCCTGGATACGGCTAATGAAAAACTGTTTTTT. This codes for CASSPLDTANEKLFF.

This clonotype appeared a few times. V is TRBV9 and J is TRBJ2-1; TRBD2 agrees at 8 bases. The CDR3 contains 14 residues. Germline V gene lookup returns CDR1 SGDLS and CDR2 YYNGEE. With 7 bases clipped from V and 7 bases from J, the junction kept 10 bases outside the gene matches. In DNA, the CDR3 is TGTGCCAGCTCACGGGGGGGCGTCGCGAATGAGCAGTTCTTC. This codes for CASSRGGVANEQFF. Full variable domain (outside the CDR3, taken from reference TRBV9 and TRBJ2-1): DSGVTQTPKHLITATGQRVTLRCSPRSGDLSVYWYQQSLDQGLQFLIQYYNGEERAKGNILERFSAQQFPDLHSELNLSSLELGDSALYFCASSRGGVANEQFFGPGTRLTVL.

The rearrangement links TRBV20-1 to TRBJ2-1; 7 bases fit TRBD2. Germline V gene data show CDR1 as DFQATT and CDR2 as SNEGSKA (reference sequence). This CDR3 has 15 residues. V shed 6 bases and J 9 bases; nucleotides not matched to a gene: 17. CDR3 loop: CSAPRRASGVGEQFF. CDR3 DNA: TGCAGTGCGCCCAGACGTGCTAGCGGAGTGGGTGAGCAGTTCTTC.

The genes are TRBV6-5 and TRBJ2-7; D might be TRBD2 (5 bases). The CDR3 length is 15 residues. The germline V gene encodes CDR1 MNHEY and CDR2 SVGAGI. Trimming pared 7 bases from V and 0 bases from J, leaving 16 bases between. The CDR3 region has the DNA TGTGCCAGCACCGGATCGACGGGGAGCTCCTACGAGCAGTACTTC. Its protein is CASTGSTGSSYEQYF.

This chain joins TRBV20-1 and TRBJ2-3, with D possibly TRBD2 on 6 matching bases. The CDR3 totals 14 residues. V was shortened by 2 bases and J by 4 bases, with 13 bases between the two germline ends. Germline assignment: CDR1 DFQATT and CDR2 SNEGSKA (reference sequence). CDR3 in DNA: TGCAGTGCTAGACCCCCGGCTAGCGCAGATACGCAGTATTTT. Translated, it gives CSARPPASADTQYF.

J is TRBJ2-6 and V is TRBV7-9; 9 nucleotides align to TRBD1. V was pared by 2 bases and J by 1 base, with 6 bases of the junction left unmatched. Germline CDR1 and CDR2: SEHNR and FQNEAQ (reference sequence). The CDR3 runs 18 residues. CDR3 amino acids: CASSLLLDRGSGANVLTF. The CDR3 DNA reads as TGTGCCAGCAGCTTACTGTTGGACAGGGGTTCTGGGGCCAACGTCCTGACTTTC.

This clonotype was counted a few times. The junction and the germline gene differ at one end; a read error may be behind it. The chain couples TRBV12-3 or TRBV12-4 to TRBJ2-5; 7 positions match TRBD1. This CDR3 comprises 14 residues. CDR3 DNA sequence: TGTGCCAGCACCCCAGGGGGAGACCAAGAGACTCAGTACTTC. Its protein is CASTPGGDQETQYF.

The rearrangement uses TRBV29-1 and TRBJ1-4; possibly TRBD1 for D (6 bases). The germline CDR1 and CDR2 sequences are SQVTM and ANQGSEA. This CDR3 is 11 amino acids long. The CDR3 coding sequence is TGCAGTGGACAGTATAATGAAAAACTGTTTTTT. Its translation: CSGQYNEKLFF.